Listed here are 14 T cell receptor beta chains from one sample, sequenced in a study of T cell responses to AZD1222 COVID-19 vaccine. Produced via immunoSEQ multiplex PCR; TCRdb's table is partial and in-frame only. The data show about 120,000 clones, 88% seen once. Sequences were derived from peripheral blood, sampled 28 days after the second AZD1222 dose. The receptors stem from an adult who received the AZD1222 COVID-19 vaccine.

The chain uses TRBV9 and TRBJ2-7; D call uncertain. V was clipped by 3 bases and J by 3 bases, with 16 bases between them. The CDR3 totals 15 residues. Germline lookup yields CDR1 SGDLS and CDR2 YYNGEE. CDR3 protein: CASSASSRLSYEQYF. The DNA of the CDR3 is TGTGCCAGCAGCGCCTCTTCGCGGCTAAGCTACGAGCAGTACTTC.

V gene TRBV7-2 combines with J gene TRBJ1-2, with D hard to call. The CDR3 has 11 residues. Germline assignment: CDR1 SGHTA and CDR2 FQGNSA. Trimming removed 1 base at V and 7 bases at J, with 4 bases between. CDR3 in DNA: TGTGCCAGCAGCTTAGGGGGTGGCTACACCTTC. This sequence encodes CASSLGGGYTF.

This chain's CDR3 is CASSPGLAGREAEQYF. In nucleotides, the CDR3 is TGTGCCAGCAGCCCGGGATTAGCGGGGAGGGAGGCGGAGCAGTACTTC. The chain combines TRBV9 with TRBJ2-7; 8 bases match TRBD2. V lost 4 bases and J lost 7; bases outside the gene matches: 16. Per the germline V gene, CDR1 is SGDLS and CDR2 is YYNGEE. This CDR3 has 16 residues.

The chain couples TRBV28 to TRBJ1-2; tentatively, D is TRBD1 (5 bases). V lost 5 bases and J lost 2, with 15 bases in between. This CDR3 contains 15 residues. CDR1 and CDR2 from the germline V gene are MDHEN and SYDVKM. The DNA of the CDR3 is TGTGCCAGCAGTGTAGACAGCGGAGGGAACTATGGCTACACCTTC. Translating it yields CASSVDSGGNYGYTF.

V gene TRBV28 combines with J gene TRBJ1-2; D uncertain. This CDR3 has 11 amino acids. The germline V gene encodes CDR1 MDHEN and CDR2 SYDVKM. V dropped 4 bases and J dropped 5 bases, with 5 bases sitting between them. CDR3 bases: TGTGCCAGCAGTTCCCATTATGGCTACACCTTC. Translating gives CASSSHYGYTF.

This chain uses TRBV7-9 with TRBJ1-2; D is perhaps TRBD1 (6 bases). Germline assignment: CDR1 SEHNR and CDR2 FQNEAQ (reference sequence). V dropped 5 bases and J dropped 8 bases, with 21 bases sitting between them. The CDR3 consists of 15 residues. The CDR3 coding sequence is TGTGCCAGCAGCCCCGACAGGTACTCTATTTGGGGCTACACCTTC. Translation gives CASSPDRYSIWGYTF.

The chain is built from TRBV5-3 and TRBJ2-1; no reliable D call. TRBV5-3 carries the ORF label, with uncertain function. This CDR3 region has 13 residues. The V gene lost 4 bases and the J gene lost 2 bases, with 7 bases spanning the gap. CDR3 sequence: CARSPRTYNEQFF. Written as DNA, the CDR3 is TGTGCCAGAAGCCCACGTACCTACAATGAGCAGTTCTTC.

V is TRBV4-1 and J is TRBJ1-2; possibly TRBD1 for D (5 bases). CDR3 length equals 15 residues. V lost 1 base and J 8 bases, leaving 17 bases between the germline ends. Germline loops: CDR1 MGHRA, CDR2 YSYEKL. In DNA, the CDR3 is TGCGCCAGCAGCCAAGTAGGGCAGGGACTCCGAGGCTACACCTTC. Translated, it gives CASSQVGQGLRGYTF.

This chain uses TRBV5-1 with TRBJ2-1, with 8 bases fitting TRBD2. Germline loops: CDR1 SGHRS, CDR2 YFSETQ. Losses at the gene ends were 5 bases for V and 7 bases for J; bases not matched to a gene: 14. There are 16 residues in the CDR3. The CDR3 sequence is CASRPREGLTVNEQFF. The DNA for the CDR3 is TGCGCCAGCAGGCCCCGGGAGGGCCTTACGGTTAATGAGCAGTTCTTC.

This chain connects TRBV6-4 to TRBJ2-3; 9 positions match TRBD2. J was trimmed by 0 bases and V by 5 bases; bases with no gene match: 3. The CDR3 length is 15 residues. Germline CDR1 MRHNA, CDR2 SNTAGT. The CDR3: CASSSTSGSTDTQYF. The CDR3 nucleotides are TGTGCCAGCAGTTCGACTAGCGGTAGCACAGATACGCAGTATTTT.

The J gene is TRBJ1-5, the V gene TRBV30; TRBD1 is a possible D gene (6 bases). The germline V and J ends were trimmed by 2 bases and 2 bases, with 10 bases remaining between them. From germline, CDR1 is GTSNPN and CDR2 SVGIG (reference sequence). The CDR3 is 14 residues long. The CDR3 loop is CAWSRGGRNQPQHF. CDR3 DNA: TGTGCCTGGAGTAGAGGGGGGCGCAATCAGCCCCAGCATTTT.

The chain links TRBV3-1 (or the pseudogene TRBV3-2) to TRBJ2-7, with TRBD2 matching 10 bases. The germline V gene encodes CDR1 LGHDT and CDR2 YNNKEL (reference sequence). The V and J ends lost 1 base and 4 bases, in that order; junction bases with no gene match: 16. CDR3 length equals 19 residues. CDR3 sequence reads: CASSQGGASGGVLGYEQYF. As DNA, the CDR3 is TGTGCCAGCAGCCAAGGAGGTGCTAGCGGGGGTGTCTTGGGGTACGAGCAGTACTTC.

The chain is built from TRBV7-3 and TRBJ2-3; 13 bases fit TRBD2. Germline V gene data show CDR1 as SGHTA and CDR2 as FQGTGA. The CDR3 loop spans 16 amino acids. Unmatched junction bases numbered 8, after V lost 5 bases and J lost 6 bases. The CDR3 nucleotides are TGTGCCAGCAGCGACCCTACTAGCGGGAGGGCGGATACGCAGTATTTT. It encodes CASSDPTSGRADTQYF.

The V call is TRBV12-3 or TRBV12-4, the J call TRBJ1-1; no firm D call. V was shortened by 5 bases and J by 6 bases, with 13 bases between the two germline ends. The CDR3 extends over 13 amino acids. This CDR3 reads CASSPMRHAEAFF. CDR3 nucleotide sequence: TGTGCCAGCAGTCCCATGAGGCACGCTGAAGCTTTCTTT.